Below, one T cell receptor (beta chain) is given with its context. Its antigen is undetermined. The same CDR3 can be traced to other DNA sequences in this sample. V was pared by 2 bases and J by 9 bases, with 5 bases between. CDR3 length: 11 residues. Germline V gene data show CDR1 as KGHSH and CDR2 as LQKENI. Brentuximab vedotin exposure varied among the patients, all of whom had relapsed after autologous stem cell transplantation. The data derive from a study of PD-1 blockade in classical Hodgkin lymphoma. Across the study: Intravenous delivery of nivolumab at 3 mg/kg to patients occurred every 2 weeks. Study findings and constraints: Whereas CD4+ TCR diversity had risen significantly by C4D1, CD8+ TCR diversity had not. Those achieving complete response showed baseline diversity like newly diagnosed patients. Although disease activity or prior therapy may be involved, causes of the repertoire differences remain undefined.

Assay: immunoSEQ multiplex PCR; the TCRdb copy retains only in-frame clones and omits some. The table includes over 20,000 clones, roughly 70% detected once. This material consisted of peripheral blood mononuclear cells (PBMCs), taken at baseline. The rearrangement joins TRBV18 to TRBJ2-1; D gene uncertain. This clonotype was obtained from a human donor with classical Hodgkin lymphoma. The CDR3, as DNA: TGTGCCAGCTCACCAGGGATTGAGCAGTTCTTC. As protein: CASSPGIEQFF.